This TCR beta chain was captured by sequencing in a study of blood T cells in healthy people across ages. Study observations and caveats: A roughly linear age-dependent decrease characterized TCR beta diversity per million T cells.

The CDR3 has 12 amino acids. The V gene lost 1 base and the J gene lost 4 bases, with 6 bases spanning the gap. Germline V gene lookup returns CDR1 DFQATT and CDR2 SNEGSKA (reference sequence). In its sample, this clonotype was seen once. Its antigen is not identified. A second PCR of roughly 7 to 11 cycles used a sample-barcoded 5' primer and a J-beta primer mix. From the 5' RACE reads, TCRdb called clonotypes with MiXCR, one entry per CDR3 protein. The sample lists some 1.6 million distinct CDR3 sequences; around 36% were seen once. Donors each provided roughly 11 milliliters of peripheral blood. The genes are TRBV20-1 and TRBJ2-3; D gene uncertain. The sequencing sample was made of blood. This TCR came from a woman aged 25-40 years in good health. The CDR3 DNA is TGCAGTGCTAGAGCCAGGTCAGATACGCAGTATTTT. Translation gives CSARARSDTQYF.